The clone carrying this TCR beta chain was counted ten times or more. Its antigen is undetermined. RNA transcripts served as the template for amplifying TCR beta CDR3 regions. The HTBI primer set drove a first-round RT-PCR of the TCR CDR3. TCRdb re-called the multiplex PCR reads with MiXCR, one entry per CDR3 protein. The data contain approximately 870,000 distinct CDR3 sequences, 38% of them seen just once; the ten biggest clones take up roughly 8.3%. The data are from a study of T cells in Graves' hyperthyroidism and ophthalmopathy. Study-wide results and limits: Stable hyperthyroidism was separated from ophthalmopathy by a model based on 13 V-J features.

Trimming stripped 10 bases from V and 0 bases from J, with 16 bases between. This CDR3 comprises 14 residues. Per the germline V gene, CDR1 is SGHVS and CDR2 is FQNEAQ. Specimen: blood. This receptor was identified in a man between 18 and 35 years old with Graves' hyperthyroidism. The genes are TRBV7-8 and TRBJ2-7; maybe TRBD1 (5 bases). CDR3 amino acids: CATRRQPSSYEQYF. DNA of the CDR3: TGTGCCACCCGACGACAGCCCTCCTCCTACGAGCAGTACTTC.